Here is one TCR beta chain with its context. The data were taken from a study of cytomegalovirus exposure and HLA in healthy donors. The assay was immunoSEQ multiplex PCR, and TCRdb's table has in-frame clones only and misses some. The sample includes roughly 100,000 clones, around 86% seen only once; the top ten take about 4%. The material sequenced was PBMCs. The clonotype comes from a woman aged 18-29 years in good health and CMV-seropositive.

The CDR3 DNA reads TGCAGCGTTGTTAGACAATTGGTTGGGAACACTGAAGCTTTCTTT. Translating gives CSVVRQLVGNTEAFF. The chain is built from TRBV29-1 and TRBJ1-1; D unresolved. This CDR3 is 15 amino acids long. Per the germline V gene, CDR1 is SQVTM and CDR2 is ANQGSEA. Trimming took 4 bases from V and 1 from J, leaving 16 bases between them.